The present T cell receptor (beta chain) was sequenced within a study of memory CD4+ T cells and cytomegalovirus serostatus. Study summary: Healthy Belgian adult donors included roughly ten CMV-positive and some 24 CMV-negative people.

Measured with immunoSEQ multiplex PCR; TCRdb has only the in-frame clones, and not every one. The sample records tens of thousands of clones, roughly 87% being singletons. The sort gate was single viable CD3+CD4+CD8-CD45RO+ cells for memory CD4+ T cells. Trimming shortened V by 3 bases and J by 0 bases, and 9 bases separated the two germline ends. The CDR3 covers 14 residues. Per germline, CDR1 SGHKS and CDR2 YYEKEE (reference sequence). What was sequenced was memory CD4+ T cells from blood. The sequence came from an adult in good health and CMV-seronegative. V is TRBV5-5 and J is TRBJ1-1; D not resolved. This chain's CDR3 is CASSSMTLNTEAFF. CDR3 in DNA: TGTGCCAGCAGCTCAATGACACTGAACACTGAAGCTTTCTTT.